This record covers a single T cell receptor (beta chain). Its antigen is unknown. This specimen comes from a study of vaccination and CD4 T cells after COVID-19. Trimming at V came to 5 bases and at J to 3 bases, leaving 6 bases not matched to a gene. Germline V gives CDR1 LNHDA, CDR2 SQIVND (reference sequence). The CDR3 has 15 amino acids. Sequenced with the Oncomine TCR Beta short-read assay was DNA taken from cultured CD4+ T cells. TCRdb redid the calling of the PCR reads with MiXCR, one entry per CDR3 protein. The sample holds about 9,200 distinct CDR3 sequences, 25% to 40% seen once. The treatment here: roughly nine-day PBMC culture with coronavirus spike peptide pools or control peptides (ViraFEST assay). CD4+ T lymphocytes from the unexposed donor were collected before the COVID-19 pandemic (2011-2018).

The sequenced material came from CD4+ T cells from blood, cultured in vitro. The TCR comes from a human donor in good health. This chain links TRBV19 with TRBJ2-3, with TRBD1 identical over 9 bases. The CDR3 loop reads CASSYGTGSTDTQYF. The CDR3 nucleotides are TGTGCCAGTAGTTATGGGACAGGGAGTACAGATACGCAGTATTTT.